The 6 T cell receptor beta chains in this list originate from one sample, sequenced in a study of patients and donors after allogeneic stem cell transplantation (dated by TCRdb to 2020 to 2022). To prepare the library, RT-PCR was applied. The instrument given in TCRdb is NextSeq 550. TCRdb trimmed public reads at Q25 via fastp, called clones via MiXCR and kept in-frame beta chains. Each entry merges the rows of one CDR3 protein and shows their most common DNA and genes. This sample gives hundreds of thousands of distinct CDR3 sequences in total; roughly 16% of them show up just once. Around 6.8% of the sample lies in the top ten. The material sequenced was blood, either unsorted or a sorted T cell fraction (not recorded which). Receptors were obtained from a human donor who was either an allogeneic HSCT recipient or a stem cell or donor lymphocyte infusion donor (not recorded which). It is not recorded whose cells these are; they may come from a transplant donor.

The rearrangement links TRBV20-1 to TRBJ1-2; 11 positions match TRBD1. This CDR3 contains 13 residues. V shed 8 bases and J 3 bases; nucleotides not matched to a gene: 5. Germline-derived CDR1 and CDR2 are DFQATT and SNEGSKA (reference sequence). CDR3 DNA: TGCAGTACAAGGACAGGGGGCCACTATGGCTACACCTTC. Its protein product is CSTRTGGHYGYTF.

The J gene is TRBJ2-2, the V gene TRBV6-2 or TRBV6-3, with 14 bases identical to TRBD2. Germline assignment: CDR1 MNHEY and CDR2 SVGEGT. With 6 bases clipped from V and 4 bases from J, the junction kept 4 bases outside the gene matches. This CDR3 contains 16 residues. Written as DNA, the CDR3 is TGTGCCAGCAGACGACTAGCGGGAGGGCTCACCGGGGAGCTGTTTTTT. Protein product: CASRRLAGGLTGELFF.

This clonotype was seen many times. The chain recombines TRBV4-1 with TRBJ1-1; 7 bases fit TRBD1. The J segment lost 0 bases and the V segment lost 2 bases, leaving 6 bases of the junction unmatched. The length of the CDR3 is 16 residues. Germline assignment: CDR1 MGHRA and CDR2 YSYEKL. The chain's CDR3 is CASSQFSGQLNTEAFF. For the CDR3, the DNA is TGCGCCAGCAGCCAATTTTCGGGACAGCTGAACACTGAAGCTTTCTTT.

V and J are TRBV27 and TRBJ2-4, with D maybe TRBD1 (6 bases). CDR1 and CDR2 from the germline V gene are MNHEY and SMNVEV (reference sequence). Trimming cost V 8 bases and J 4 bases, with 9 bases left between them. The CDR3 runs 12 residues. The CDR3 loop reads CASGDTKNIQYF. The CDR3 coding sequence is TGTGCCAGCGGGGACACGAAAAACATTCAGTACTTC.

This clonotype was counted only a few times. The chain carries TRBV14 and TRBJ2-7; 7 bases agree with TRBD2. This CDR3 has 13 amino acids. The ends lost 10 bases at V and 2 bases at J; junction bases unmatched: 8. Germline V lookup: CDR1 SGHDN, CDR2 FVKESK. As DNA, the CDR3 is TGTGCCACTAGCGGAAGCGACCCCTACGAGCAGTACTTC. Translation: CATSGSDPYEQYF.

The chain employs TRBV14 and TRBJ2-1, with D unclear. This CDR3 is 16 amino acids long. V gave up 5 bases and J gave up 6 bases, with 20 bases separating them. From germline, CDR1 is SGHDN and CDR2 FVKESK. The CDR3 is CASSYQIRATLNEQFF. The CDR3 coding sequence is TGTGCCAGCAGCTATCAGATTCGGGCGACCCTCAATGAGCAGTTCTTC.